This is a list of T cell receptor beta chains from one sample in a study of OX40 agonist ivuxolimab in advanced cancers. Sequenced by immunoSEQ multiplex PCR; TCRdb stores in-frame clones only, minus some. Here the sample spans some 100,000 clones, 80% to 90% being singletons. This specimen was CD4+ or CD8+ T cells sorted from blood, taken in a trial of the OX40 agonist ivuxolimab. These TCRs come from an adult with an advanced solid tumor such as melanoma, head and neck, liver or kidney cancer. The CDR3 runs from the conserved cysteine through the conserved F or W. The D gene is left open where the match is weak. For some rows the clone size is stated as once, few or many, or as a class when expanded; others skip it.

>TRBV18|-|TRBJ2-7|-|11
TGTGCCAGCTCACCTAACTACGAGCAGTACTTC
CASSPNYEQYF
>TRBV30|TRBD1|TRBJ2-1|few|14
TGTGCCTTTCTCCGGGACAGGGCCTACAATGAGCAGTTCTTC
CAFLRDRAYNEQFF
>TRBV6-5|-|TRBJ2-5|-|14
TGTGCCAGCAGACTACCGGGCCTCCAAGAGACCCAGTACTTC
CASRLPGLQETQYF
>TRBV7-8|TRBD1|TRBJ2-7|-|14
TGTGCCAGCAGCCTCGGGACAGAGGAGTCCGAGCAGTACTTC
CASSLGTEESEQYF
>TRBV19|TRBD1|TRBJ2-7|few|13
TGTGCCAGTATGGACAGGGCTCGCAGCGAGCAGTACTTC
CASMDRARSEQYF
>TRBV2|TRBD1|TRBJ2-2|-|16
TGTGCCAGCAGTGAAGTAGGGACAGGGAACACCGGGGAGCTGTTTTTT
CASSEVGTGNTGELFF
>TRBV2|-|TRBJ1-3|-|14
TGTGCCAGCAGTGAATCCGTATCTGGAAACACCATATATTTT
CASSESVSGNTIYF
>TRBV27|-|TRBJ2-1|-|15
TGTGCCAGCAGTAGAGACCTCGGGGGAGCGGGTGAGCAGTTCTTC
CASSRDLGGAGEQFF
>TRBV28|-|TRBJ2-3|-|14
TGTGCCACCCAGGGGGGTGATAGGGCGGATACGCAGTATTTT
CATQGGDRADTQYF
>TRBV5-4|TRBD2|TRBJ2-7|-|15
TGTGCCAGCAGCTTGGACGGGGGGGAGGCTTACGAGCAGTACTTC
CASSLDGGEAYEQYF
>TRBV7-9|-|TRBJ2-7|-|12
TGTGCCAGCAGCCCTCCTTGGAACGAGCAGTACTTC
CASSPPWNEQYF
>TRBV27|TRBD1|TRBJ1-5|-|16
TGTGCCAGCAGTCCCTGGACAGGGTTTAGTAATCAGCCCCAGCATTTT
CASSPWTGFSNQPQHF
>TRBV18|TRBD1|TRBJ1-1|-|14
TGTGCCAGCTCAGTTACGGGACAGGGGACTGAAGCTTTCTTT
CASSVTGQGTEAFF
>TRBV7-4|-|TRBJ2-7|-|14
TGTGCCAGCAGCTTTGTCTTGGCGGTATACGAGCAGTACTTC
CASSFVLAVYEQYF
>TRBV6-6|-|TRBJ2-1|-|13
TGTGCCAGCAGTATACCCCCGAGGTGGGAGCAGTTCTTC
CASSIPPRWEQFF